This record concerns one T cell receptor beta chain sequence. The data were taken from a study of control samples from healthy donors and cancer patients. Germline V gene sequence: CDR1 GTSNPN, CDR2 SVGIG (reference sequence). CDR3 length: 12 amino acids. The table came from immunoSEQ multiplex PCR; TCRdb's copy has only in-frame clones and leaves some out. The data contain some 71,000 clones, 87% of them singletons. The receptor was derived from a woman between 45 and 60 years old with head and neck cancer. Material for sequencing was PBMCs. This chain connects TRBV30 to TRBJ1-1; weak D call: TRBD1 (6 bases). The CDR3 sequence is CTSRRGDTEAFF. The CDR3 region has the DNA TGTACCTCTCGAAGGGGGGACACTGAAGCTTTCTTT.